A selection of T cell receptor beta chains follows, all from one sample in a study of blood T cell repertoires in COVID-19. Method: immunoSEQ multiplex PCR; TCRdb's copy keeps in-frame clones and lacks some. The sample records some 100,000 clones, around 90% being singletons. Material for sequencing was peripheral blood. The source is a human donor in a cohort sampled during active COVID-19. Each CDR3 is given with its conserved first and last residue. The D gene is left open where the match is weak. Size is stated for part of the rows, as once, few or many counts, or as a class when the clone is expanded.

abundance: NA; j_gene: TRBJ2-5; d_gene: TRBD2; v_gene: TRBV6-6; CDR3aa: CASSLGLAGETEETQYF; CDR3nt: TGTGCCAGCAGTCTAGGACTAGCGGGAGAAACAGAAGAGACCCAGTACTTC
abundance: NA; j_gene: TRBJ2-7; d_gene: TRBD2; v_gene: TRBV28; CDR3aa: CASSSLRGLATF; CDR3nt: TGTGCCAGCAGTTCCCTCAGAGGACTAGCCACTTTC
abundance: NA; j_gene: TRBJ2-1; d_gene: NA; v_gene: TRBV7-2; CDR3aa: CASSSRGSSYNEQFF; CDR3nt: TGTGCCAGCAGCTCCCGGGGAAGCTCCTACAATGAGCAGTTCTTC
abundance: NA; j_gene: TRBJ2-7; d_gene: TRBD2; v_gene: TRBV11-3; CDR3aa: CASHKTSGGEQYF; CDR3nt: TGTGCCAGCCACAAGACTAGCGGAGGGGAGCAGTACTTC
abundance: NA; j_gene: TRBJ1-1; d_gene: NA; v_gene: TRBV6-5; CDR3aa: CASSYRGNTEAFF; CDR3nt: TGTGCCAGCAGTTACCGGGGGAACACTGAAGCTTTCTTT
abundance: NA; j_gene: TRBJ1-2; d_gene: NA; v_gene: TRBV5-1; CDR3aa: CATNTGGGYGYTF; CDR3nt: TGCGCCACCAACACCGGGGGAGGCTATGGCTACACCTTC
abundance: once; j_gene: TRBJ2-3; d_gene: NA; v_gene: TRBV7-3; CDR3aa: CASSFSADTQYF; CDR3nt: TGTGCCAGCAGCTTTTCGGCAGATACGCAGTATTTT
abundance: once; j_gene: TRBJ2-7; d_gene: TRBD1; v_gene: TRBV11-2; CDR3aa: CASSARGRQGRGSYEQYF; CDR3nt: TGTGCCAGCAGCGCTAGAGGGAGACAGGGAAGGGGCTCCTACGAGCAGTACTTC
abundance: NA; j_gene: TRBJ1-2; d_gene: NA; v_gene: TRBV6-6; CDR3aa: CASSNTGNYGYTF; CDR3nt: TGTGCCAGCAGTAATACAGGGAACTATGGCTACACCTTC
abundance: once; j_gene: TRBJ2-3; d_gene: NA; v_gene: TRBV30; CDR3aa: CAWSTIGQGTDTQYF; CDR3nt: TGTGCCTGGAGTACGATAGGACAAGGCACAGATACGCAGTATTTT
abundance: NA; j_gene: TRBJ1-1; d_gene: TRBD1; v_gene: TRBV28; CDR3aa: CASSRPGQVAEAFF; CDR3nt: TGTGCCAGCAGTCGCCCGGGACAGGTAGCTGAAGCTTTCTTT
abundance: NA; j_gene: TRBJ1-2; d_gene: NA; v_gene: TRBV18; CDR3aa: CASSPKAGNSNYGYTF; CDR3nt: TGTGCCAGCTCACCAAAGGCGGGGAATTCTAACTATGGCTACACCTTC
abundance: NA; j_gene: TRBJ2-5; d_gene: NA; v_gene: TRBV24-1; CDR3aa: CATSDPVGGRETQYF; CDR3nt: TGTGCCACCAGTGACCCGGTGGGGGGGCGAGAGACCCAGTACTTC
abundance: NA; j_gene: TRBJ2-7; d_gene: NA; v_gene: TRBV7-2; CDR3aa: CASSLLGQTYEQYF; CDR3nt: TGTGCCAGCAGCTTACTCGGACAGACCTACGAGCAGTACTTC
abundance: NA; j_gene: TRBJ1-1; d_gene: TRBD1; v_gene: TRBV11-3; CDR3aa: CASSLEGADTEAFF; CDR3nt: TGTGCCAGCAGCTTGGAGGGGGCCGACACTGAAGCTTTCTTT
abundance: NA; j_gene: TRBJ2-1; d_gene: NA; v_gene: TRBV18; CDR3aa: CASSPEREFPYNEQFF; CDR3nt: TGTGCCAGCTCCCCAGAAAGGGAGTTCCCCTACAATGAGCAGTTCTTC
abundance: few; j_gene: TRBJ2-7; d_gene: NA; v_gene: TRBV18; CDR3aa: CASSRQTGSGEQYF; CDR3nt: TGTGCCAGCTCACGCCAGACAGGCTCCGGAGAGCAGTACTTC
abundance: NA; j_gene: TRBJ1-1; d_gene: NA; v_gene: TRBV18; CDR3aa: CASSPSRPVSTEAFF; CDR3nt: TGTGCCAGCTCACCGTCCAGGCCGGTCAGCACTGAAGCTTTCTTT
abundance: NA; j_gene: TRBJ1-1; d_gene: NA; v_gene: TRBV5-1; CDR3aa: CASSSSRASNTEAFF; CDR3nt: TGCGCCAGTTCGAGTTCGAGGGCCTCTAACACTGAAGCTTTCTTT